Following are 2 T cell receptor beta chains from one sample sequenced in a study of regulatory T cells in long-lasting Graves disease. As for time point: persistent/refractory GD, antithyroid drugs over 5 years with positive TRAb. Researchers made the TCR library from RNA that was extracted from PBMCs. Library construction for TCR beta used iRepertoire HTBI primers and Arm-PCR of CDR3 regions. TCRdb ran MiXCR on the multiplex PCR reads and lists one entry per CDR3 protein. The table shows about 460,000 distinct CDR3 sequences, with around a fifth occurring only once. The sequencing used peripheral blood mononuclear cells (PBMCs), collected when the disease was refractory, from a patient treated with antithyroid drugs. The receptors were gathered from a female donor with Graves disease.

This clonotype came up many times. The V call is TRBV7-2, the J call TRBJ2-7; 8 bases fit TRBD2. Germline CDR1 is SGHTA and CDR2 is FQGNSA. The CDR3 has 15 amino acids. The J segment lost 2 bases and the V segment lost 2 bases, leaving 5 bases of the junction unmatched. CDR3 sequence (DNA): TGTGCCAGCAGCTTATTCGGGGGGGCACCCTACGAGCAGTACTTC. Protein: CASSLFGGAPYEQYF. Full variable domain (rest looked up from reference TRBV7-2 and TRBJ2-7): GAGVSQSPSNKVTEKGKDVELRCDPISGHTALYWYRQSLGQGLEFLIYFQGNSAPDKSGLPSDRFSAERTGGSVSTLTIQRTQQEDSAVYLCASSLFGGAPYEQYFGPGTRLTVT.

The sample holds many counts of this clonotype. The gene calls are TRBV7-2 and TRBJ1-2; D is unclear. The CDR3 has 13 residues. Germline V gene sequence: CDR1 SGHTA, CDR2 FQGNSA. Trimming removed 6 bases from V and 3 bases from J, with 11 bases in between. CDR3 residues: CASRPSGYYGYTF. The CDR3 DNA reads TGTGCCAGCAGGCCCTCCGGGTACTATGGCTACACCTTC. Looking up the rest from reference TRBV7-2 and TRBJ1-2 gives the full variable domain: GAGVSQSPSNKVTEKGKDVELRCDPISGHTALYWYRQSLGQGLEFLIYFQGNSAPDKSGLPSDRFSAERTGGSVSTLTIQRTQQEDSAVYLCASRPSGYYGYTFGSGTRLTVV.